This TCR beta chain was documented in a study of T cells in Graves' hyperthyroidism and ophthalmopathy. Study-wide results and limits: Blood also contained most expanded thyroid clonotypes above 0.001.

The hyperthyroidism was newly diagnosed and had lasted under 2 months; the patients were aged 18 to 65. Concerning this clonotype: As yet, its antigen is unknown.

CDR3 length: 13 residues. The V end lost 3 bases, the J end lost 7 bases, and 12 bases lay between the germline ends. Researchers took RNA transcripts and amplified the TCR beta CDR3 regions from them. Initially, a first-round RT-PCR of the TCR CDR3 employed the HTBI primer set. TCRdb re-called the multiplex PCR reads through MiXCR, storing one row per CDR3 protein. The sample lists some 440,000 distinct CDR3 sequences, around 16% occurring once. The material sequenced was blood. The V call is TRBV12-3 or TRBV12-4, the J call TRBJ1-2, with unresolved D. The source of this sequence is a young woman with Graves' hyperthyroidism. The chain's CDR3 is CASSLKPGRGYTF. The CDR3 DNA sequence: TGTGCCAGCAGTTTGAAGCCCGGTCGTGGCTACACCTTC.